This TCR beta chain was retrieved from a study of beta chain features in type 1 diabetes. The study's findings and limits: Type 1 diabetes patients had VDJ junctions that carried fewer insertions and more deletions. Within the patient group, naive, central memory and Treg TCRB repertoires appeared more similar to each other than within healthy donors. There was a moderate but significant shortening of TCRB CDR3s in all four CD4+ subsets of Type 1 diabetes patients.

This clone has just a few counts. The antigen is undetermined. From germline, CDR1 is SQVTM and CDR2 ANQGSEA. Trimming removed 4 bases at V and 3 bases at J, with 11 bases between. CDR3 size: 13 residues. Sorted populations all exceeded 98% purity. Expressed TCRB transcripts were sequenced after all isolated RNA was converted to cDNA. Using immunoSEQ multiplex PCR, the repertoire was profiled, and TCRdb retains in-frame clones only, with some absent. Counted here are more than 250,000 clones, approximately 16% occurring once; the ten biggest clones make up around 0.015%. The specimen sequenced was naive CD4+ T cells from blood. The receptor was isolated from a man between 18 and 35 years old with type 1 diabetes. The genes are TRBV29-1 and TRBJ2-3; a weak D match, TRBD2 (6 bases). The CDR3 here is CSVAGRGTDTQYF. CDR3 sequence (DNA): TGCAGCGTTGCCGGGAGAGGGACAGATACGCAGTATTTT.